This is a list of T cell receptor beta chains from one sample in a study of T cell responses to AZD1222 COVID-19 vaccine. Here immunoSEQ multiplex PCR was the method, and the copy in TCRdb shows in-frame clones only, minus some. The table includes about 120,000 clones, 80% to 90% detected once. The starting material was peripheral blood, obtained on day 0 of AZD1222 vaccination. The receptors were sampled from an adult in good health. CDR3s leave out the opening cysteine and the closing phenylalanine or tryptophan. The D gene is left open where the match is weak. The size entry is marked missing in some rows and otherwise reads once, few, many or a size class.

D	J	length	V	size	CDR3
NA	TRBJ1-1	12	TRBV7-6	NA	ASSLWDGNTEAF
NA	TRBJ2-3	10	TRBV10-3	NA	AIRQTADTQY
NA	TRBJ2-7	12	TRBV21-1	NA	ASSNGQAIGKQY
TRBD1	TRBJ1-5	12	TRBV7-2	NA	ASSSTGGGSPQH
NA	TRBJ2-7	11	TRBV11-3	NA	ASSLTGANEQY
TRBD1	TRBJ2-5	13	TRBV24-1	NA	ATSELVTGVETQY
NA	TRBJ2-7	11	TRBV7-9	NA	ASSLSQGIEQY
TRBD1	TRBJ2-7	14	TRBV7-9	few	ASSLGAGQGRSEQY
TRBD1	TRBJ1-4	10	TRBV19	NA	ASRTGGEKLF
NA	TRBJ2-1	9	TRBV20-1	NA	SAMTPFEQF
TRBD2	TRBJ2-3	14	TRBV24-1	NA	ATSDPWEGRADTQY
NA	TRBJ2-6	11	TRBV24-1	NA	ATRASGANVLT
NA	TRBJ1-5	11	TRBV29-1	NA	SVGWGVGQPQH
TRBD1	TRBJ1-6	15	TRBV2	NA	ASRRTRGASSNSPLH
TRBD2	TRBJ2-3	13	TRBV7-3	NA	ASSISGAYTDTQY
NA	TRBJ1-4	14	TRBV24-1	NA	ATSDPRHPGGEKLF
TRBD2	TRBJ2-3	15	TRBV4-3	NA	ASSQGGAGGSTDTQY
TRBD1	TRBJ1-5	14	TRBV4-2	once	ASSQGDRGLGQPQH
NA	TRBJ2-7	12	TRBV19	NA	ASSIAGTVGEQY
NA	TRBJ1-1	12	TRBV3-1/TRBV3-2	NA	ASSQRGWDTEAF
NA	TRBJ2-1	11	TRBV30	NA	AWSLTSWNEQF
TRBD1	TRBJ1-1	13	TRBV25-1	NA	ASSDKGAISTEAF
TRBD1	TRBJ1-4	11	TRBV29-1	NA	SVTRGVDEKLF
NA	TRBJ2-7	13	TRBV6-2/TRBV6-3	NA	ASSRAVSGSYEQY
NA	TRBJ1-1	11	TRBV19	NA	ASSNQVNTEAF
NA	TRBJ2-3	13	TRBV20-1	NA	SASFALQGTDTQY
NA	TRBJ1-1	12	TRBV4-1	NA	ASSQVIVVAEAF
TRBD2	TRBJ2-7	13	TRBV10-3	NA	AISAGTSGHYEQY